These T cell receptor beta chains were read from a single sample in a study of T-cell reconstitution after alpha-beta-depleted transplantation in children. Each CDR3 protein gets one entry after TCRdb re-called the PCR reads with MiXCR. The sample lists about 300,000 distinct CDR3 sequences, over 7% occurring once. The starting material was peripheral blood, obtained 360 days after TCRalphabeta/CD19-depleted stem cell transplant. The receptors were gathered from a female patient between 2 and 15 years old who had a stem cell transplant for Fanconi anemia, so the T cells may come from the graft donor. Both conserved end residues are part of each CDR3. A D gene is named only where the DNA matches it firmly. Size tells how often a clone was seen (once, few, many) or the class of an expanded clone, and some rows leave it out.

many NA TRBJ2-5 TRBV7-8 16 CASSLAGDWTGETQYF TGTGCCAGCAGCTTAGCGGGAGACTGGACGGGGGAGACCCAGTACTTC
many NA TRBJ2-7 TRBV7-2 14 CASSLVGGEWEQYF TGTGCCAGCAGCTTAGTCGGCGGGGAGTGGGAGCAGTACTTC
NA NA TRBJ2-7 TRBV4-1 15 CASSRGTSRTYEQYF TGCGCCAGCAGCCGAGGGACTTCCCGAACCTACGAGCAGTACTTC
NA TRBD2 TRBJ2-1 TRBV10-2 20 CASMDHTGLAGAYSYNEQFF TGCGCCAGCATGGATCATACGGGACTAGCGGGGGCCTACTCCTACAATGAGCAGTTCTTC
NA TRBD2 TRBJ2-3 TRBV6-5 16 CASSYGLAGRKDTQYF TGTGCCAGCAGTTACGGACTAGCGGGGCGAAAAGATACGCAGTATTTT
few NA TRBJ1-1 TRBV11-2 15 CASSPLVGLNTEAFF TGTGCCAGCAGCCCATTAGTGGGACTGAACACTGAAGCTTTCTTT
many NA TRBJ1-1 TRBV20-1 13 CSARDTRNTEAFF TGCAGTGCTAGAGATACCAGGAACACTGAAGCTTTCTTT
many TRBD2 TRBJ2-2 TRBV20-1 16 CSAKQPGLAITGELFF TGCAGTGCCAAACAACCGGGACTAGCAATCACCGGGGAGCTGTTTTTT
NA TRBD1 TRBJ2-6 TRBV6-1 18 CASRETGGILSGANVLTF TGTGCCAGCAGGGAAACAGGGGGAATTCTTTCTGGGGCCAACGTCCTGACTTTC
many NA TRBJ2-3 TRBV20-1 14 CSGCDQHSTDTQYF TGCAGTGGTTGCGACCAGCATAGCACAGATACGCAGTATTTT
few NA TRBJ1-5 TRBV19 13 CASSDRYNQPQHF TGTGCCAGTAGTGACAGGTACAATCAGCCCCAGCATTTT
NA NA TRBJ2-7 TRBV20-1 12 CSARETGLEQYF TGCAGTGCTAGGGAAACAGGGCTCGAGCAGTACTTC
many NA TRBJ1-2 TRBV7-2 14 CASSFGGQIYGYTF TGTGCCAGCAGCTTTGGGGGGCAAATCTATGGCTACACCTTC
NA TRBD2 TRBJ2-3 TRBV12-3/TRBV12-4 18 CTCSKRLAGGPGTDTQYF TGTACCTGCAGTAAAAGACTAGCGGGGGGGCCGGGCACAGATACGCAGTATTTT
NA NA TRBJ2-7 TRBV5-4 14 CASSRGGLSYEQYF TGTGCCAGCAGCCGCGGGGGCCTCTCCTACGAGCAGTACTTC
NA NA TRBJ1-5 TRBV6-1 14 CAASVMGANQPQHF TGTGCCGCTAGCGTTATGGGGGCAAATCAGCCCCAGCATTTT
many TRBD2 TRBJ2-5 TRBV4-2 16 CASSYSTASGTETQYF TGTGCCAGCAGCTATTCCACCGCTAGCGGGACAGAGACCCAGTACTTC
NA TRBD2 TRBJ2-3 TRBV5-1 18 CASSKTGTSGGETDTQYF TGCGCCAGCAGCAAAACCGGGACTAGCGGGGGGGAAACAGATACGCAGTATTTT
many TRBD1 TRBJ1-6 TRBV7-9 14 CASSPGQPNSPLHF TGTGCCAGCAGCCCGGGACAGCCTAATTCACCCCTCCACTTT
many NA TRBJ2-5 TRBV5-1 12 CASRVTQETQYF TGCGCCAGCAGAGTAACACAAGAGACCCAGTACTTC
many TRBD2 TRBJ2-3 TRBV10-2 15 CASSDSGGAGDTQYF TGCGCCAGCAGTGATAGCGGGGGGGCCGGAGATACGCAGTATTTT
many NA TRBJ2-6 TRBV6-5 15 CASSYANSGANVLTF TGTGCCAGCAGTTACGCTAACTCTGGGGCCAACGTCCTGACTTTC
many TRBD1 TRBJ2-5 TRBV4-2 14 CASSHKQGEETQYF TGTGCCAGCAGCCACAAACAGGGGGAAGAGACCCAGTACTTC
NA NA TRBJ1-4 TRBV7-2 15 CASSLVSWTNEKLFF TGTGCCAGCAGCTTAGTCTCCTGGACAAACGAGAAACTGTTTTTT
many TRBD1 TRBJ1-4 TRBV7-8 17 CASSSDSLTGGKTQLFF TGTGCCAGCAGCTCAGACTCCTTGACAGGGGGGAAAACCCAACTGTTTTTT
many NA TRBJ2-5 TRBV28 14 CASSLYAQVETQYF TGTGCCAGCAGTTTATACGCGCAGGTGGAGACCCAGTACTTC
many TRBD2 TRBJ2-3 TRBV20-1 15 CSARRRTSGTDTQYF TGCAGTGCTAGAAGACGGACTAGCGGCACAGATACGCAGTATTTT
NA TRBD2 TRBJ2-3 TRBV5-1 18 CASSFRRASGGLGDTQYF TGCGCCAGCAGCTTTCGACGGGCTAGCGGGGGGCTTGGGGATACGCAGTATTTT
NA TRBD1 TRBJ1-1 TRBV7-1 20 CASSSKRSQGARERNTEAFF TGTGCCAGCAGCTCCAAACGGTCACAGGGGGCGCGGGAGAGAAACACTGAAGCTTTCTTT
few NA TRBJ2-6 TRBV3-1 15 CASQRGASEANVLTF TGTGCCAGTCAACGGGGGGCCTCGGAGGCCAACGTCCTGACTTTC
few TRBD2 TRBJ2-3 TRBV4-3 20 CASSQDEPGLAGGFTDTQYF TGCGCCAGCAGCCAAGATGAACCGGGACTAGCGGGGGGTTTCACAGATACGCAGTATTTT
NA NA TRBJ2-4 TRBV6-5 14 CASSYSFPGNIQYF TGTGCCAGCAGTTACTCGTTTCCGGGGAACATTCAGTACTTC
NA NA TRBJ2-7 TRBV3-1 13 CASSNSFRHQQYF TGTGCCAGCAGTAACAGTTTCCGACACCAGCAGTACTTC
few NA TRBJ1-2 TRBV6-2/TRBV6-3 13 CASSPDNWHGYTF TGTGCCAGCAGTCCCGATAACTGGCATGGCTACACCTTC
few TRBD1 TRBJ1-3 TRBV5-1 14 CASSDQGGGNTIYF TGCGCCAGCAGCGACCAGGGGGGTGGAAACACCATATATTTT
many TRBD1 TRBJ1-1 TRBV6-6 13 CASRYTGDYEAFF TGTGCCAGCAGGTATACAGGGGATTACGAAGCTTTCTTT
many NA TRBJ2-1 TRBV5-1 15 CASSLDGETYNEQFF TGCGCCAGCAGCTTGGATGGGGAAACCTACAATGAGCAGTTCTTC
NA NA TRBJ2-6 TRBV7-2 16 CASSWPGSSGANVLTF TGTGCCAGCAGCTGGCCGGGGAGCTCTGGGGCCAACGTCCTGACTTTC
NA NA TRBJ1-6 TRBV30 13 CAWSPQPDSPLHF TGTGCCTGGAGCCCACAACCGGATTCACCCCTCCACTTT
NA NA TRBJ2-3 TRBV11-2 16 CASSQRPGGPADTQYF TGTGCCAGCAGCCAACGTCCTGGGGGTCCGGCAGATACGCAGTATTTT
few TRBD1 TRBJ1-1 TRBV29-1 16 CSVVGRGLGMNTEAFF TGCAGCGTTGTTGGCAGGGGGCTCGGCATGAACACTGAAGCTTTCTTT
NA NA TRBJ2-3 TRBV5-1 14 CASSLASVADTQYF TGCGCCAGCAGCTTGGCTAGCGTGGCCGATACGCAGTATTTT
many TRBD2 TRBJ2-1 TRBV27 18 CASSLGLAGGRNTNEQFF TGTGCCAGCAGTCTAGGACTAGCGGGGGGCCGAAATACCAATGAGCAGTTCTTC
NA NA TRBJ2-5 TRBV3-1 13 CASSQFPQETQYF TGTGCCAGCAGCCAATTTCCCCAAGAGACCCAGTACTTC
NA NA TRBJ2-5 TRBV18 16 CASSNSSGVSGKTQYF TGTGCCAGCTCAAATTCTTCGGGGGTTTCGGGGAAGACCCAGTACTTC
many TRBD1 TRBJ2-4 TRBV6-1 18 CASSIRPGQGKAKNIQYF TGTGCCAGCAGTATTAGACCGGGACAGGGAAAGGCCAAAAACATTCAGTACTTC
many TRBD1 TRBJ2-5 TRBV10-3 13 CAISTGAQETQYF TGTGCCATCAGCACAGGGGCCCAAGAGACCCAGTACTTC
many NA TRBJ1-1 TRBV3-1 14 CASSQVQGGTEAFF TGTGCCAGCAGCCAGGTTCAAGGGGGAACTGAAGCTTTCTTT
NA NA TRBJ1-1 TRBV2 16 CASPRAGSIQNTEAFF TGTGCCAGCCCTCGGGCAGGGAGTATTCAAAACACTGAAGCTTTCTTT
NA NA TRBJ2-7 TRBV28 13 CASSDDRPGEQYF TGTGCCAGCAGTGATGACCGCCCGGGAGAGCAGTACTTC
NA NA TRBJ2-3 TRBV30 12 CAWNRGTDTQYF TGTGCCTGGAACAGGGGCACAGATACGCAGTATTTT
NA TRBD2 TRBJ2-3 TRBV18 17 CASSQLYERGVTDTQYF TGTGCCAGCTCACAACTGTACGAGCGGGGGGTCACAGATACGCAGTATTTT
NA NA TRBJ2-2 TRBV12-3/TRBV12-4 16 CASSSGSPAGTGELFF TGTGCCAGCAGCTCCGGGAGCCCCGCAGGGACCGGGGAGCTGTTTTTT
few TRBD1 TRBJ2-2 TRBV7-3 14 CASRWDRNTGELFF TGTGCCAGCAGATGGGACAGGAACACCGGGGAGCTGTTTTTT